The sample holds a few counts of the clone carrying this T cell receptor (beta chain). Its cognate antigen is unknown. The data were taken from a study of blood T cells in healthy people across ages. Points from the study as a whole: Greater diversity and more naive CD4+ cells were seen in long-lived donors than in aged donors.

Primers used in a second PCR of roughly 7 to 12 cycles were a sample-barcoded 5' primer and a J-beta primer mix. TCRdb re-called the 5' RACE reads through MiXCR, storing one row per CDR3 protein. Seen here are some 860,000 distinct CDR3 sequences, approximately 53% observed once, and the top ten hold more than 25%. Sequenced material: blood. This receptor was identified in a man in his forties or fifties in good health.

The CDR3 region is CASAFTQDYGYTF. In DNA, the CDR3 is TGTGCCAGCGCCTTTACCCAGGACTATGGCTACACCTTC. The V and J genes are TRBV6-6 and TRBJ1-2; no definite D call. Trimming stripped 8 bases from V and 3 bases from J, with 13 bases between. The CDR3 contains 13 residues. In germline, CDR1 is MNHNY, CDR2 SVGAGI (reference sequence).